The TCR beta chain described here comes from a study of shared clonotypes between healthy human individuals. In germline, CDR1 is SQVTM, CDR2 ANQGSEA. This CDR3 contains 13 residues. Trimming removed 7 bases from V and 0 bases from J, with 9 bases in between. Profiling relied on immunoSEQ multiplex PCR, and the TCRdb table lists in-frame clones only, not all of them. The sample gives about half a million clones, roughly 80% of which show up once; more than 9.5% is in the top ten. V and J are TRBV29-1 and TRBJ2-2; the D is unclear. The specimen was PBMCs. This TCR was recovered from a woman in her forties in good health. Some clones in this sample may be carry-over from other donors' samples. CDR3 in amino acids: CSGTTSNTGELFF. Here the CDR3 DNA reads TGCAGCGGTACTACGTCGAACACCGGGGAGCTGTTTTTT.